This T cell receptor (beta chain) was sequenced in a study of cytomegalovirus exposure and HLA in healthy donors. Study observations and caveats: With later analysis, a missense DCLRE1C variant became linked to TCR beta V- and J-gene trimming.

On this clone: Its target is not known.

Losses at the gene ends were 0 bases for V and 5 bases for J; bases not matched to a gene: 6. This CDR3 comprises 15 residues. The germline gives CDR1 GTSNPN, CDR2 SVGIG (reference sequence). PCR employed 60 Vbeta and 13 Jbeta primers. Sequencing used immunoSEQ multiplex PCR; TCRdb keeps in-frame clones, though not all of them. Among 150,000 to 200,000 clones listed, 79% were seen once. The sequence was collected from a woman aged 40 to 50 in good health and CMV-seronegative. The chain combines TRBV30 with TRBJ2-3; 9 positions match TRBD2. The sequencing sample was made of PBMCs. CDR3 amino acids: CAWSVSGRFQDTQYF. The CDR3 coding sequence is TGTGCCTGGAGTGTGAGCGGGAGGTTTCAAGATACGCAGTATTTT.